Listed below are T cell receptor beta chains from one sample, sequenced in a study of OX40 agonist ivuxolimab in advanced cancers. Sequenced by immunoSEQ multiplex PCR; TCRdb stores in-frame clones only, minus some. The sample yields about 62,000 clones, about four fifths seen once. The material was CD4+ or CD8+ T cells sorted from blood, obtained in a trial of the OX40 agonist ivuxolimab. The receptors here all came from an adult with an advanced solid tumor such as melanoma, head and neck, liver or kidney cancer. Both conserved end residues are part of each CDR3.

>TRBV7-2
CASSPSRQLGELFF
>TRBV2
CASSDHTDSNQPQHF
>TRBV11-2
CASSSLGHLGPYEQYF
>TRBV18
CASSPGVKGSPLHF
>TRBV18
CASSPRTGLENEQFF
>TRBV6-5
CASSWDRSGNTIYF
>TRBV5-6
CASSFYFGTGAYEQYF
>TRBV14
CASSLNRNIQYF
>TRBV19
CASSLQSSGNTIYF
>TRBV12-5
CASGHSIGQEAFF
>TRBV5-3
CASSQAGTGFDEQYF
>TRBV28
CASSRPGTSGRREQYF
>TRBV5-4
CASSTPDTEAFF
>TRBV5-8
CASSFLALNEAFF
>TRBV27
CASSLGSYTGELFF
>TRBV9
CASSGLGQHNEQFF
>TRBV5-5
CASSFRQEIYNEQFF
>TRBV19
CASPGPGWNTEAFF
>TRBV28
CASSPEGPGGETQYF
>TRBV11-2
CASSPISGRNTGELFF
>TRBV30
CAWSPTENEQYF
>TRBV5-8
CASSLASGNTEAFF
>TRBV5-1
CASSLVGDPFTDTQYF
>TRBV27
CASRPIGIRNTEAFF
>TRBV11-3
CASSPGQYYEQYF
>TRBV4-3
CASSQEPSGIAETQYF
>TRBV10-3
CAISETGTGGDTEAFF
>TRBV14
CASSSGGLYQETQYF
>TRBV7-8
CASSFAPGSVSTDTQYF
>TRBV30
CAWSVGETQYF
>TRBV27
CASSPQGQSNTYEQYF
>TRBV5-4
CASSLAPGQGYGYTF
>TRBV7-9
CASKRPLGANEQFF
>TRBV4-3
CASSQDISGSPYNEQFF
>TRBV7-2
CASSSQGEPGGYTF
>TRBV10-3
CAIKSEGTGRDEQFF
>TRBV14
CASSQVILAGGPVYVDTQYF
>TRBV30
CAWSWAPTGELFF
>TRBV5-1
CASSPRGSSTDTQYF
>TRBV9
CASSDSSGGATYEQYF
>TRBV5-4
CASSLLGVDTEAFF
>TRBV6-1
CASSEQGTEGNYGYTF
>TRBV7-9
CASSLNLGRRPGAGELFF
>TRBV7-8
CASSLGGQGNQPQHF
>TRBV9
CASSVIAPPSSYNEQFF
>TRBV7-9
CASSQEGASGNPGYEQYF
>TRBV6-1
CASSEKIWPSDSPLHF
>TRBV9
CASSVRGGSGSYEQYF
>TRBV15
CATSTAPMAQFKVEKLFF
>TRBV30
CASRTAVETQYF
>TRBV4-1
CASSQDRDEQYF
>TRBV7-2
CASSLVMPGCNTEAFF
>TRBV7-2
CASSLGGDRYYEQYF
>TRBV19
CASSMGQGSTYEQYF
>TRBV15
CATSRGAGAVNYGYTF